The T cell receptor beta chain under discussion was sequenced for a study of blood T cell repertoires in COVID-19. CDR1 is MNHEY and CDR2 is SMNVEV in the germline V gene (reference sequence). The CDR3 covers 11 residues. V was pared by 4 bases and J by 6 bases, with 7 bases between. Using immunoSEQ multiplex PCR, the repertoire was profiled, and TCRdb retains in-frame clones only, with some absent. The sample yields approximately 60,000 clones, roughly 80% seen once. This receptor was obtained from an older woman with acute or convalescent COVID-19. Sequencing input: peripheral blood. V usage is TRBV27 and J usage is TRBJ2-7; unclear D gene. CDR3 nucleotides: TGTGCCAGCAGTTCCCGCGGCGAGCAGTACTTC. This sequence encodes CASSSRGEQYF.